A selection of T cell receptor beta chains follows, all from one sample in a study of identical twins. One entry per CDR3 protein, called by TCRdb with MiXCR from the 5' RACE reads. This sample yields some 500,000 distinct CDR3 sequences, of which approximately 15% are seen a single time; around 0.52% belongs to the top ten. The sample was also reused in another study, on yellow fever vaccine responses in identical twins.

The sequenced material came from CD4+ T cells sorted from blood. The receptors shown here come from a woman aged 18-30 years in good health. Both conserved end residues are part of each CDR3. The D gene is left open where the match is weak. For some rows the clone size is stated as once, few or many, or as a class when expanded; others skip it.

d_call: TRBD2
j_call: TRBJ2-1
v_call: TRBV7-6
clone_size: few
cdr3_aa: CASSYSGGGPGEQFF
cdr3_nt: TGTGCCAGCAGCTATAGCGGGGGGGGGCCTGGTGAGCAGTTCTTC

d_call: -
j_call: TRBJ2-5
v_call: TRBV10-3
clone_size: -
cdr3_aa: CAISESWDNQETQYF
cdr3_nt: TGTGCCATCAGTGAGTCGTGGGACAACCAAGAGACCCAGTACTTC

d_call: -
j_call: TRBJ1-5
v_call: TRBV3-1
clone_size: -
cdr3_aa: CASSQDLSNQPQHF
cdr3_nt: TGTGCCAGCAGCCAAGATTTAAGCAATCAGCCCCAGCATTTT

d_call: -
j_call: TRBJ2-7
v_call: TRBV4-2
clone_size: -
cdr3_aa: CASSFATRRLEQYF
cdr3_nt: TGTGCCAGCAGCTTCGCAACCAGGAGATTAGAGCAGTACTTC

d_call: TRBD1
j_call: TRBJ2-5
v_call: TRBV11-2
clone_size: -
cdr3_aa: CASSPDPIGTGRETQYF
cdr3_nt: TGTGCCAGCAGCCCAGACCCGATCGGGACAGGGAGGGAGACCCAGTACTTC

d_call: -
j_call: TRBJ2-2
v_call: TRBV4-3
clone_size: few
cdr3_aa: CASTGEVWTGELFF
cdr3_nt: TGCGCCAGCACCGGAGAAGTGTGGACCGGGGAGCTGTTTTTT

d_call: -
j_call: TRBJ2-3
v_call: TRBV15
clone_size: -
cdr3_aa: CATSRAVRDTQYF
cdr3_nt: TGTGCCACCAGCAGAGCTGTTCGAGATACGCAGTATTTT

d_call: TRBD2
j_call: TRBJ2-3
v_call: TRBV5-1
clone_size: -
cdr3_aa: CASSGGGIDTQYF
cdr3_nt: TGCGCCAGCAGCGGCGGGGGGATAGATACGCAGTATTTT

d_call: TRBD2
j_call: TRBJ2-7
v_call: TRBV4-2
clone_size: many
cdr3_aa: CASSQGWAWGLAGVRSHEQYF
cdr3_nt: TGTGCCAGCAGCCAAGGCTGGGCCTGGGGACTAGCGGGAGTAAGAAGCCACGAGCAGTACTTC

d_call: -
j_call: TRBJ2-7
v_call: TRBV27
clone_size: few
cdr3_aa: CASSHDRYEQYF
cdr3_nt: TGTGCCAGCAGTCATGACCGCTACGAGCAGTACTTC

d_call: -
j_call: TRBJ2-3
v_call: TRBV24-1
clone_size: -
cdr3_aa: CATERAGASTDTQYF
cdr3_nt: TGTGCCACAGAGCGGGCGGGGGCTAGCACAGATACGCAGTATTTT

d_call: TRBD1
j_call: TRBJ2-1
v_call: TRBV18
clone_size: -
cdr3_aa: CASSPPGQVPLNEQFF
cdr3_nt: TGTGCCAGCTCACCCCCCGGACAGGTCCCCCTCAATGAGCAGTTCTTC

d_call: -
j_call: TRBJ2-7
v_call: TRBV20-1
clone_size: -
cdr3_aa: CSASDGTRYEQYF
cdr3_nt: TGCAGTGCTAGTGACGGAACCCGCTACGAGCAGTACTTC

d_call: TRBD2
j_call: TRBJ2-5
v_call: TRBV6-5
clone_size: few
cdr3_aa: CASSYRSGTLQETQYF
cdr3_nt: TGTGCCAGCAGTTACAGGAGCGGGACCCTCCAAGAGACCCAGTACTTC

d_call: TRBD1
j_call: TRBJ2-7
v_call: TRBV5-4
clone_size: few
cdr3_aa: CASSLKAPGQGWVFYEQYF
cdr3_nt: TGTGCCAGCAGCTTGAAAGCACCGGGACAGGGTTGGGTATTTTACGAGCAGTACTTC

d_call: TRBD1
j_call: TRBJ2-5
v_call: TRBV7-9
clone_size: -
cdr3_aa: CASSLVQGVQETQYF
cdr3_nt: TGTGCCAGCAGCTTAGTGCAGGGGGTTCAAGAGACCCAGTACTTC

d_call: -
j_call: TRBJ2-3
v_call: TRBV7-2
clone_size: -
cdr3_aa: CASRINTDTQYF
cdr3_nt: TGTGCCAGCAGGATAAACACAGATACGCAGTATTTT

d_call: -
j_call: TRBJ2-7
v_call: TRBV6-6
clone_size: few
cdr3_aa: CASSLAGSWEQYF
cdr3_nt: TGTGCCAGCAGTCTTGCGGGGTCCTGGGAGCAGTACTTC

d_call: -
j_call: TRBJ2-2
v_call: TRBV10-3
clone_size: many
cdr3_aa: CAISDPYRGGDTGELFF
cdr3_nt: TGTGCCATCAGTGACCCCTACAGGGGGGGGGACACCGGGGAGCTGTTTTTT

d_call: TRBD2
j_call: TRBJ2-7
v_call: TRBV7-2
clone_size: -
cdr3_aa: CASSLVAGGPPSYEQYF
cdr3_nt: TGTGCCAGCAGCTTAGTTGCGGGAGGGCCCCCCTCCTACGAGCAGTACTTC

d_call: -
j_call: TRBJ2-2
v_call: TRBV6-4
clone_size: few
cdr3_aa: CASLPKEGIWFTGELFF
cdr3_nt: TGTGCCAGCCTCCCTAAGGAGGGGATCTGGTTCACCGGGGAGCTGTTTTTT

d_call: -
j_call: TRBJ2-3
v_call: TRBV5-5
clone_size: many
cdr3_aa: CASSSPPGGYTDTQYF
cdr3_nt: TGTGCCAGCAGCTCCCCCCCGGGGGGCTACACAGATACGCAGTATTTT

d_call: -
j_call: TRBJ1-1
v_call: TRBV5-1
clone_size: -
cdr3_aa: CASRDAIGGTEAFF
cdr3_nt: TGCGCCAGCAGGGACGCTATCGGGGGCACTGAAGCTTTCTTT

d_call: -
j_call: TRBJ2-5
v_call: TRBV5-6
clone_size: -
cdr3_aa: CASSLDSRETQYF
cdr3_nt: TGTGCCAGCAGCTTGGATAGCAGGGAGACCCAGTACTTC

d_call: TRBD2
j_call: TRBJ2-7
v_call: TRBV10-3
clone_size: few
cdr3_aa: CAIRAGTSGSYEQYF
cdr3_nt: TGTGCCATCAGGGCCGGGACTAGCGGCTCCTACGAGCAGTACTTC

d_call: TRBD1
j_call: TRBJ2-7
v_call: TRBV12-3/TRBV12-4
clone_size: -
cdr3_aa: CASLGQNGEQYF
cdr3_nt: TGTGCCAGCCTGGGACAGAATGGCGAGCAGTACTTC

d_call: TRBD2
j_call: TRBJ2-3
v_call: TRBV6-4
clone_size: few
cdr3_aa: CASSEQGTSGDTQYF
cdr3_nt: TGTGCCAGCAGTGAGCAAGGGACTAGCGGAGATACGCAGTATTTT